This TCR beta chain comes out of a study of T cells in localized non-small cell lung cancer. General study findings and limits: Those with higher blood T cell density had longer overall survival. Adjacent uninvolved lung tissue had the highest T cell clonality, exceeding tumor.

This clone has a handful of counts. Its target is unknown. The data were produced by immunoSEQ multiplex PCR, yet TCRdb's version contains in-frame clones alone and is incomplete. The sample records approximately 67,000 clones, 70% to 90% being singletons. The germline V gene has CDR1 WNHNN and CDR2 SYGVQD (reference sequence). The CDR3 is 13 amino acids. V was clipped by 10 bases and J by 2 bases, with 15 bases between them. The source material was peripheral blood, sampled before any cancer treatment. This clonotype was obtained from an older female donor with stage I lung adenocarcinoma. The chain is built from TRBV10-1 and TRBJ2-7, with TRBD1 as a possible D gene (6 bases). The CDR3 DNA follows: TGCGCCATCCCGACAGGTTCACCCTACGAGCAGTACTTC. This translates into CAIPTGSPYEQYF.